This T cell receptor beta chain was identified during a study of cytomegalovirus exposure and HLA in healthy donors. Study conclusions and caveats: The classifier reportedly diagnosed cytomegalovirus status with high sensitivity and specificity. First-cohort TCR clusters were later found to tend to co-occur in the approximately 120 validation repertoires.

Clones were sequenced by immunoSEQ multiplex PCR, and TCRdb holds only the in-frame ones, with some missing. The sample holds under 400,000 clones, 86% seen once. Turning to this clone: The antigen remains unidentified.

This TCR came from a woman under 30 in good health and CMV-seronegative. The source material was PBMCs.

The CDR3 DNA follows: TGTGCCAGTAGTGGCGGCCCCTACGAGCAGTACTTC. Translated, it gives CASSGGPYEQYF. The chain combines TRBV19 with TRBJ2-7, with D unclear. Germline-derived CDR1 and CDR2 are LNHDA and SQIVND (reference sequence). V lost 5 bases and J 2 bases, leaving 7 bases between the germline ends. CDR3 length: 12 amino acids.